This TCR beta chain was found in a study of blood T cell repertoires in COVID-19. The overall study: Samples came from the United States, Italy and Spain, spanning acute and convalescent COVID-19. Sources were T cells, B-cell-depleted T cells, or PBMCs; the material itself was cDNA or gDNA.

As handled by the study authors: Reference gene primer amplification gave nucleated cell count estimates. Repertoires were generated with immunoSEQ multiplex PCR, while TCRdb's copy carries only in-frame clones and drops some. V and J calls and clone size are copied from that table; D and trimming were computed from the DNA. The table shows approximately 37,000 clones, with roughly 85% occurring only once. This clone was counted once. Germline CDR1 and CDR2: SGHVS and FQNEAQ. The ends were cut back, 4 bases at V and 4 bases at J, with 13 bases in the middle. This CDR3 contains 15 residues. This clonotype originated in a man in his sixties with active or convalescent COVID-19. The sequenced sample consisted of peripheral blood. V and J are TRBV7-8 and TRBJ2-2, with a tentative D call TRBD1 (6 bases). As DNA, the CDR3 is TGTGCCAGCAGCTCCGGGACATTTATCACCGGGGAGCTGTTTTTT. Protein sequence: CASSSGTFITGELFF.